The T cell receptor (beta chain) described here comes from a study of blood T cell repertoires in COVID-19. With V trimmed by 8 bases and J by 0 bases, 4 bases remained unmatched. The CDR3 contains 14 residues. The germline V gene encodes CDR1 GTSNPN and CDR2 SVGIG (reference sequence). Clones were read by immunoSEQ multiplex PCR, and TCRdb kept only the in-frame ones, dropping some. The table includes tens of thousands of clones, over 80% detected once. The V call is TRBV30, the J call TRBJ2-2; 9 nucleotides match TRBD1. This clonotype originated in a human donor in a cohort sampled during active COVID-19. Sequenced input: peripheral blood. The CDR3 region is CAGDRVANTGELFF. CDR3 in DNA: TGTGCCGGGGACAGGGTCGCGAACACCGGGGAGCTGTTTTTT.